Each of the 30 T cell receptor beta chains below was sequenced from the same sample in a study of CD8+ T cells in alopecia areata. Sequencing used cDNA as its template, made by extracting RNA and reverse transcribing it. Sequencing was performed with immunoSEQ multiplex PCR; in TCRdb, only in-frame clones are kept and a portion is missing. The sample lists 61,000 or so clones; 96% were seen once. The sample here was CD8+ T cells sorted from blood, taken at week 0. These receptors all come from a human donor with alopecia areata.

This clone was seen only a few times. The V and J genes are TRBV19 and TRBJ1-1; possibly TRBD1 for D (6 bases). Germline-derived CDR1 and CDR2 are LNHDA and SQIVND (reference sequence). V was trimmed by 6 bases and J by 5 bases, leaving 13 bases between them. This CDR3 contains 13 residues. The CDR3 region is CASSPQGQTEAFF. CDR3 bases: TGTGCCAGTAGCCCTCAGGGGCAAACTGAAGCTTTCTTT.

This chain uses TRBV13 with TRBJ1-6, with a possible D match to TRBD1 (5 bases). Germline CDR1 and CDR2: PRHDT and FYEKMQ (reference sequence). This CDR3 is 14 amino acids long. V was trimmed by 2 bases and J by 7 bases, leaving 9 bases between them. In DNA form, the CDR3 reads TGTGCCAGCAGCTTACAGGGTTTGAATTCACCCCTCCACTTT. It translates to CASSLQGLNSPLHF. The variable domain in full, completed from reference TRBV13 and TRBJ1-6, reads AAGVIQSPRHLIKEKRETATLKCYPIPRHDTVYWYQQGPGQDPQFLISFYEKMQSDKGSIPDRFSAQQFSDYHSELNMSSLELGDSALYFCASSLQGLNSPLHFGNGTRLTVT.

In this sample, this clone turned up once. The chain has TRBV9 and TRBJ2-3, with 8 nucleotides matching TRBD1. With 4 bases clipped from V and 3 bases from J, the junction kept 10 bases outside the gene matches. CDR1 is SGDLS, CDR2 YYNGEE, per germline. CDR3 length equals 16 residues. The chain's CDR3 is CASSNRQGSITDTQYF. CDR3 sequence (DNA): TGTGCCAGCAGCAACCGACAGGGGAGTATAACAGATACGCAGTATTTT. Together with reference TRBV9 and TRBJ2-3, the CDR3 gives the full variable domain: DSGVTQTPKHLITATGQRVTLRCSPRSGDLSVYWYQQSLDQGLQFLIQYYNGEERAKGNILERFSAQQFPDLHSELNLSSLELGDSALYFCASSNRQGSITDTQYFGPGTRLTVL.

The J gene is TRBJ2-7, the V gene TRBV5-6, with D unresolved. V was pared by 0 bases and J by 3 bases, with 16 bases between. This CDR3 contains 16 residues. CDR1 and CDR2 from the germline V gene are SGHDT and YYEEEE. The CDR3, as DNA: TGTGCCAGCAGCTTGGGACGGAAAATATCCTTCTACGAGCAGTACTTC. Translating gives CASSLGRKISFYEQYF.

The rearrangement uses TRBV6-6 and TRBJ2-4; TRBD2 matches 7 bases. Trimming at V came to 2 bases and at J to 3 bases, leaving 7 bases not matched to a gene. The germline V gene encodes CDR1 MNHNY and CDR2 SVGAGI (reference sequence). This CDR3 is 16 amino acids long. CDR3 residues: CASSYGGERYKNIQYF. In DNA form, the CDR3 reads TGTGCCAGCAGTTACGGGGGGGAACGGTACAAAAACATTCAGTACTTC.

The chain uses TRBV9 and TRBJ1-1; possible D gene TRBD1, 6 bases. V lost 6 bases and J 1 base, leaving 16 bases between the germline ends. Looked up from germline, CDR1 is SGDLS and CDR2 is YYNGEE. The CDR3 length is 15 residues. The DNA for the CDR3 is TGTGCCAGCACCCCTGGGGGCAGGGGGAACACTGAAGCTTTCTTT. It codes for CASTPGGRGNTEAFF.

This rearrangement joins TRBV7-9 to TRBJ1-6; tentatively, D is TRBD1 (6 bases). CDR3 size: 15 residues. Trimming removed 4 bases from V and 3 bases from J, with 10 bases in between. Germline loops: CDR1 SEHNR, CDR2 FQNEAQ (reference sequence). Written as DNA, the CDR3 is TGTGCCAGCAGCTCAAAGGACAGCTATAATTCACCCCTCCACTTT. This gives the protein CASSSKDSYNSPLHF.

This chain joins TRBV7-9 and TRBJ2-1; D unresolved. Germline loops: CDR1 SEHNR, CDR2 FQNEAQ (reference sequence). The CDR3 sequence is 12 residues long. Trimming stripped 4 bases from V and 2 bases from J, with 3 bases between. The chain's CDR3 is CASSSTYNEQFF. The CDR3 coding sequence is TGTGCCAGCAGCTCTACCTACAATGAGCAGTTCTTC. Together with reference TRBV7-9 and TRBJ2-1, the CDR3 gives the full variable domain: DTGVSQNPRHKITKRGQNVTFRCDPISEHNRLYWYRQTLGQGPEFLTYFQNEAQLEKSRLLSDRFSAERPKGSFSTLEIQRTEQGDSAMYLCASSSTYNEQFFGPGTRLTVL.

V is TRBV6-5 and J is TRBJ2-7; D gene uncertain. V lost 0 bases and J 3 bases, leaving 15 bases between the germline ends. Germline lookup yields CDR1 MNHEY and CDR2 SVGAGI. The CDR3 spans 16 residues. The CDR3 reads CASSYSIGDTNYEQYF. CDR3 DNA sequence: TGTGCCAGCAGTTACTCGATAGGAGACACCAACTACGAGCAGTACTTC.

This clone showed up just once. The chain carries TRBV19 and TRBJ1-1, with D hard to call. The CDR3 is 14 amino acids. CDR1 LNHDA and CDR2 SQIVND come from the germline V gene (reference sequence). Trimming removed 2 bases from V and 0 bases from J, with 7 bases in between. Here the CDR3 DNA reads TGTGCCAGTAGTATATGGATCATGAACACTGAAGCTTTCTTT. This gives the protein CASSIWIMNTEAFF.

The chain employs TRBV19 and TRBJ1-1; D is unresolved. CDR1 and CDR2 (germline): LNHDA, SQIVND (reference sequence). There are 13 residues in the CDR3. Trimming pared 7 bases from V and 1 base from J, leaving 10 bases between. The CDR3 nucleotides read TGTGCCAGTACCCGGACGGGGAACACTGAAGCTTTCTTT. Translating gives CASTRTGNTEAFF.

The chain recombines TRBV13 with TRBJ2-5; D is perhaps TRBD1 (6 bases). The end of the DNA aligns better with TRBJ2-7, so the J call may be wrong. This CDR3 spans 13 amino acids. In germline, CDR1 is PRHDT, CDR2 FYEKMQ (reference sequence). CDR3: CASSTGSGYEQYF. The DNA of the CDR3 is TGTGCCAGCAGCACAGGGTCTGGCTACGAGCAGTACTTC.

This chain joins TRBV4-1 and TRBJ2-3; D may be TRBD2 (5 bases). CDR3 length: 13 amino acids. Germline CDR1 is MGHRA and CDR2 is YSYEKL. V dropped 1 base and J dropped 8 bases, with 10 bases sitting between them. CDR3 amino acids: CASSQAGLGTQYF. The DNA of the CDR3 is TGCGCCAGCAGCCAAGCCGGACTCGGTACGCAGTATTTT.

This clone has just a few counts. CDR3 DNA: TGTGCCAGCAGCTCGGGACTTTACTACGAGCAGTACTTC. This translates into CASSSGLYYEQYF. The J gene is TRBJ2-7, the V gene TRBV7-2; D perhaps matches TRBD2 (6 bases). CDR1 is SGHTA and CDR2 is FQGNSA in the germline V gene. This CDR3 is built from 13 residues. Trimming pared 4 bases from V and 3 bases from J, leaving 10 bases between.

V gene TRBV7-9 combines with J gene TRBJ2-1; D not resolved. Germline CDR1 SEHNR, CDR2 FQNEAQ (reference sequence). The CDR3 has 12 residues. V lost 1 base to trimming and J lost 11 bases, with 9 bases between them. CDR3 in DNA: TGTGCCAGCAGCTTAGAGGGCCAGAAGCAGTTCTTC. Its protein product is CASSLEGQKQFF. Complete variable domain (other parts from reference TRBV7-9 and TRBJ2-1): DTGVSQNPRHKITKRGQNVTFRCDPISEHNRLYWYRQTLGQGPEFLTYFQNEAQLEKSRLLSDRFSAERPKGSFSTLEIQRTEQGDSAMYLCASSLEGQKQFFGPGTRLTVL.

V gene TRBV7-9 combines with J gene TRBJ2-5; D remains ambiguous. The germline V and J ends were trimmed by 5 bases and 5 bases, with 12 bases remaining between them. Germline CDR1 is SEHNR and CDR2 is FQNEAQ (reference sequence). The CDR3 sequence is 13 residues long. As DNA, the CDR3 is TGTGCCAGCAGCCCTCGTATACCGGAGACCCAGTACTTC. Protein sequence: CASSPRIPETQYF.

The rearrangement links TRBV13 to TRBJ2-6; 7 nucleotides agree with TRBD2. Germline CDR1 reads PRHDT; CDR2 reads FYEKMQ (reference sequence). V gave up 3 bases and J gave up 0 bases; unmatched junction bases: 2. The CDR3 spans 16 residues. CDR3 sequence: CASSLGLHSGANVLTF. The CDR3 DNA follows: TGTGCCAGCAGCTTGGGACTACACTCTGGGGCCAACGTCCTGACTTTC.

This chain connects TRBV7-3 to TRBJ2-5; D gene ambiguous. Germline CDR1 SGHTA, CDR2 FQGTGA. The CDR3 is made up of 11 amino acids. V was trimmed by 0 bases and J by 9 bases, leaving 5 bases between them. The CDR3 is CASSLTVAQYF. The DNA of the CDR3 is TGTGCCAGCAGCTTAACTGTTGCCCAGTACTTC.

The chain joins TRBV6-5 to TRBJ2-2; tentative D call: TRBD2 (5 bases). Trimming removed 2 bases at V and 4 bases at J, with 8 bases between. Germline CDR1 and CDR2: MNHEY and SVGAGI. The CDR3 is 14 amino acids. CDR3 DNA sequence: TGTGCCAGCAGTTACCGGGGTATCACCGGGGAGCTGTTTTTT. This translates into CASSYRGITGELFF.

J is TRBJ2-3 and V is TRBV6-5; D remains unclear. The CDR3 spans 14 residues. CDR1 and CDR2 from the germline V gene are MNHEY and SVGAGI. V was cut by 1 base and J by 1 base, with 6 bases left in between. CDR3 sequence: CASSYFYGTDTQYF. As DNA, the CDR3 is TGTGCCAGCAGTTACTTTTACGGCACAGATACGCAGTATTTT.

The genes are TRBV7-9 and TRBJ2-1; TRBD1 matches at 11 bases. V was clipped by 9 bases and J by 7 bases; unmatched bases: 8. The CDR3 totals 14 residues. Germline V gene sequence: CDR1 SEHNR, CDR2 FQNEAQ (reference sequence). CDR3 sequence: CARVGGTGGNEQFF. DNA for the CDR3: TGTGCCAGGGTTGGCGGGACAGGGGGGAATGAGCAGTTCTTC.

This clone was detected only a few times. The rearrangement joins TRBV11-2 to TRBJ2-1, with no clear D. CDR1 and CDR2 from the germline V gene are SGHAT and FQNNGV. V lost 4 bases and J 4 bases, leaving 14 bases between the germline ends. This CDR3 is built from 15 residues. The DNA of the CDR3 is TGTGCCAGCAGCTCCTACCAGGTATCGTACAATGAGCAGTTCTTC. The encoded protein is CASSSYQVSYNEQFF.

CDR3 amino acids: CAWSDLYQPQHF. CDR3 bases: TGTGCCTGGAGTGACCTTTATCAGCCCCAGCATTTT. The gene calls are TRBV30 and TRBJ1-5; D gene ambiguous. Deletions cut 1 base from V and 5 bases from J, with 6 bases between. CDR3 length equals 12 residues. Germline V CDR1 and CDR2: GTSNPN, SVGIG (reference sequence).

The CDR3 bases are TGTGCCACCAGCAGGATTCGCCCGGGTCATGCTAACTATGGCTACACCTTC. Translating it yields CATSRIRPGHANYGYTF. The chain links TRBV15 to TRBJ1-2; no clear D gene. The V gene lost 3 bases and the J gene lost 0 bases, with 17 bases spanning the gap. The germline V gene encodes CDR1 LNHNV and CDR2 YYDKDF (reference sequence). This CDR3 contains 17 residues.

This clone came up a few times. The chain combines TRBV11-2 with TRBJ1-1; tentative D call: TRBD1 (5 bases). Germline V gene lookup returns CDR1 SGHAT and CDR2 FQNNGV. The CDR3 length is 13 residues. Trimming left V 5 bases short and J 3 bases short, with 10 bases between. The CDR3 coding sequence is TGTGCCAGCAGCCCAGGGTTGGACACTGAAGCTTTCTTT. The encoded protein is CASSPGLDTEAFF.

The chain combines TRBV21-1 with TRBJ2-5; the tabulated D call, TRBD2, remains unverified against the DNA. TRBV21-1 is a pseudogene locus. The CDR3 loop spans 15 amino acids. CDR3 protein: CASSKEDGGQETQYF. The CDR3 DNA is TGTGCCAGCAGCAAAGAGGACGGAGGCCAAGAGACCCAGTACTTC.

The chain is built from TRBV7-3 and TRBJ1-1; D is undetermined. This CDR3 is 14 amino acids long. The V end lost 0 bases, the J end lost 2 bases, and 7 bases lay between the germline ends. CDR1 and CDR2 (germline): SGHTA, FQGTGA. The CDR3 sequence is CASSLTAGNTEAFF. The CDR3 DNA reads as TGTGCCAGCAGCTTAACCGCAGGTAACACTGAAGCTTTCTTT.

This sequence joins TRBV4-1 and TRBJ2-1, with 10 positions matching TRBD2. CDR3 length equals 16 residues. After removal of 0 bases from V and 3 bases from J, the junction contained 2 bases not matched to a gene. Germline CDR1 MGHRA, CDR2 YSYEKL. CDR3: CASSQEVAGGYNEQFF. CDR3 in DNA: TGCGCCAGCAGCCAAGAAGTAGCGGGAGGCTACAATGAGCAGTTCTTC.

The chain uses TRBV27 and TRBJ1-1; TRBD1 matches 8 bases. Germline-derived CDR1 and CDR2 are MNHEY and SMNVEV (reference sequence). The trim removed 10 bases at V and 6 bases at J, leaving 10 bases unmatched. The CDR3 is made up of 13 amino acids. CDR3 coding DNA: TGTGCCAACACCCCAGGACAGGGCGCTGAAGCTTTCTTT. This codes for CANTPGQGAEAFF.

The chain joins TRBV7-2 to TRBJ1-5; D ambiguous. The CDR3 is 14 amino acids. V was pared by 4 bases and J by 2 bases, with 9 bases between. Germline V gene lookup returns CDR1 SGHTA and CDR2 FQGNSA. The CDR3 sequence: CASSWVEGNQPQHF. CDR3 in DNA: TGTGCCAGCAGCTGGGTAGAGGGCAATCAGCCCCAGCATTTT.